These 20 T cell receptor beta chains share one sample of origin, sequenced in a study of blood T cells in healthy people across ages. Primers used in a second PCR of about 6 to 11 cycles were a sample-barcoded 5' primer and a J-beta primer mix. TCRdb re-derived calls from the 5' RACE reads in MiXCR, one entry per CDR3 protein. The sample lists roughly 1.6 million distinct CDR3 sequences; 30% to 40% were seen once. Sequencing was done on a sample of blood. The source is a woman in her 30s in good health.

The gene calls are TRBV5-4 and TRBJ2-3, with TRBD2 matching 7 bases. Looked up from germline, CDR1 is SGHNT and CDR2 is YYREEE (reference sequence). V was clipped by 4 bases and J by 1 base; unmatched bases: 6. The CDR3 runs to 15 residues. CDR3 sequence reads: CASSPSGTRTDTQYF. The CDR3, as DNA: TGTGCCAGCAGCCCTAGCGGAACTCGCACAGATACGCAGTATTTT. Supplemented by reference TRBV5-4 and TRBJ2-3, the full variable domain reads ETGVTQSPTHLIKTRGQQVTLRCSSQSGHNTVSWYQQALGQGPQFIFQYYREEENGRGNFPPRFSGLQFPNYSSELNVNALELDDSALYLCASSPSGTRTDTQYFGPGTRLTVL.

This clonotype was found many times. This sequence joins TRBV29-1 and TRBJ2-7, with 8 bases aligning to TRBD2. Germline values: CDR1 SQVTM, CDR2 ANQGSEA. This CDR3 is 16 amino acids long. V lost 7 bases, J lost 5 bases, and 19 bases stayed unmatched. The CDR3 spells CSAKGISGTLRDEQYF. The CDR3 DNA sequence: TGCAGCGCGAAGGGCATTAGCGGGACCTTAAGGGACGAGCAGTACTTC.

This rearrangement joins TRBV13 to TRBJ2-7; 8 bases agree with TRBD1. This CDR3 comprises 15 residues. The junction had 12 bases not matched to a gene; V was cut back by 5 bases and J by 6 bases. The germline gives CDR1 PRHDT, CDR2 FYEKMQ (reference sequence). CDR3 sequence reads: CASSPDRGPQIEQYF. DNA of the CDR3: TGTGCCAGCAGCCCAGACAGGGGACCTCAGATCGAGCAGTACTTC.

In its sample, this clonotype was seen a few times. V usage is TRBV7-9 and J usage is TRBJ2-1; D is tentatively TRBD1 or TRBD2 (5 bases each). V was cut by 5 bases and J by 4 bases, with 21 bases left in between. CDR1 and CDR2 (germline): SEHNR, FQNEAQ (reference sequence). The length of the CDR3 is 17 residues. As DNA, the CDR3 is TGTGCCAGCAGCCCTTTACCCCGGGACCCCGGGTACAATGAGCAGTTCTTC. It yields the protein CASSPLPRDPGYNEQFF. Together with reference TRBV7-9 and TRBJ2-1, the CDR3 gives the full variable domain: DTGVSQNPRHKITKRGQNVTFRCDPISEHNRLYWYRQTLGQGPEFLTYFQNEAQLEKSRLLSDRFSAERPKGSFSTLEIQRTEQGDSAMYLCASSPLPRDPGYNEQFFGPGTRLTVL.

This clonotype showed up just once. The J gene is TRBJ2-3, the V gene TRBV4-1; 14 nucleotides align to TRBD2. The CDR3 runs 20 residues. The J segment lost 0 bases and the V segment lost 1 base, leaving 9 bases of the junction unmatched. CDR1 and CDR2 from the germline V gene are MGHRA and YSYEKL. CDR3 sequence: CASSQVRTSGGPPSTDTQYF. CDR3 DNA: TGCGCCAGCAGCCAAGTAAGGACTAGCGGGGGGCCGCCTAGCACAGATACGCAGTATTTT.

Concerning this clonotype itself: Germline and junction disagree at one end, which may indicate a read error. The V and J genes are TRBV20-1 and TRBJ2-1; 7 bases fit TRBD2. The germline V gene has CDR1 DFQATT and CDR2 SNEGSKA (reference sequence). The CDR3 length is 15 residues. CDR3 amino acids: CSAPMGLPNYNERFF. The CDR3 nucleotides read TGCAGTGCCCCGATGGGACTACCGAACTACAATGAGCGGTTCTTC.

The CDR3 is CASSQRRGGITEAFF. CDR3 nucleotides: TGTGCCAGCAGCCAACGAAGGGGGGGTATCACTGAAGCTTTCTTT. The chain is built from TRBV9 and TRBJ1-1; D is perhaps TRBD1 (6 bases). Per germline, CDR1 SGDLS and CDR2 YYNGEE. This CDR3 has 15 residues. The V end lost 4 bases, the J end lost 4 bases, and 17 bases lay between the germline ends.

This clonotype was seen more than once but under ten times. The gene calls are TRBV20-1 and TRBJ2-1, with D perhaps given as TRBD1 or TRBD2 (5 bases each). The V and J ends lost 3 bases and 8 bases respectively, with 17 bases between them. CDR1 and CDR2 from the germline V gene are DFQATT and SNEGSKA (reference sequence). The CDR3 is made up of 14 amino acids. DNA for the CDR3: TGCAGTGCTAGGGGAGAGAGGGGTTGGGATGAGCAGTTCTTC. This sequence encodes CSARGERGWDEQFF.

V is TRBV12-3 or TRBV12-4 and J is TRBJ2-1; D uncertain. The CDR3 consists of 12 residues. V was clipped by 1 base and J by 10 bases, with 8 bases between them. CDR3 protein: CASSLGAWEQFF. CDR3 in DNA: TGTGCCAGCAGTTTAGGCGCCTGGGAGCAGTTCTTC.

The chain joins TRBV20-1 to TRBJ2-1; a weak D match, TRBD1 (5 bases). This CDR3 contains 12 residues. V was trimmed by 5 bases and J by 3 bases, leaving 8 bases between them. The germline gives CDR1 DFQATT, CDR2 SNEGSKA (reference sequence). DNA of the CDR3: TGCAGTGCTCCGGACAACTACAATGAGCAGTTCTTC. It yields the protein CSAPDNYNEQFF.

This clonotype was seen once. CDR3 region: CASSPSSLQRYGYTF. CDR3 DNA: TGTGCCAGCAGCCCCTCAAGTCTCCAGAGATATGGCTACACCTTC. V gene TRBV28 combines with J gene TRBJ1-2, with D unresolved. The V end lost 6 bases, the J end lost 5 bases, and 19 bases lay between the germline ends. The CDR3 has 15 amino acids. Germline V gene data show CDR1 as MDHEN and CDR2 as SYDVKM.

The J gene is TRBJ1-2, the V gene TRBV6-5; D is uncertain. The CDR3 covers 14 residues. Trimming took 0 bases from V and 4 from J, leaving 9 bases between them. CDR1 is MNHEY and CDR2 is SVGAGI in the germline V gene. The CDR3 DNA follows: TGTGCCAGCAGTTACTCGGAAGGACTCTATGGCTACACCTTC. Translated, it gives CASSYSEGLYGYTF.

The chain combines TRBV13 with TRBJ2-7; 8 positions agree with TRBD2. The CDR3 extends over 16 amino acids. The germline V gene encodes CDR1 PRHDT and CDR2 FYEKMQ (reference sequence). V was pared by 5 bases and J by 2 bases, with 11 bases of the junction left unmatched. The CDR3 loop reads CASSQNLGRGPYEQYF. CDR3 nucleotide sequence: TGTGCCAGCAGCCAAAACCTCGGGAGGGGTCCCTACGAGCAGTACTTC. Filled out from reference TRBV13 and TRBJ2-7, the complete variable domain reads AAGVIQSPRHLIKEKRETATLKCYPIPRHDTVYWYQQGPGQDPQFLISFYEKMQSDKGSIPDRFSAQQFSDYHSELNMSSLELGDSALYFCASSQNLGRGPYEQYFGPGTRLTVT.

V is TRBV5-1 and J is TRBJ2-3; 11 bases agree with TRBD2. Germline-derived CDR1 and CDR2 are SGHRS and YFSETQ. The CDR3 has 17 amino acids. The V segment lost 3 bases and the J segment 4 bases; nucleotides outside the gene matches: 10. The CDR3 protein is CASSSKTSGVVADTQYF. CDR3 DNA sequence: TGCGCCAGCAGCTCCAAGACTAGCGGGGTGGTGGCAGATACGCAGTATTTT.

The chain joins TRBV7-6 to TRBJ1-5, with no clear D. This CDR3 region has 13 residues. V lost 11 bases and J 3 bases, leaving 14 bases between the germline ends. In germline, CDR1 is SGHVS, CDR2 FNYEAQ. CDR3 loop: CAPQSILNQPQHF. The CDR3 DNA reads as TGTGCCCCCCAAAGTATCCTCAATCAGCCCCAGCATTTT.

This clonotype was seen many times. V usage is TRBV29-1 and J usage is TRBJ2-1; 9 bases agree with TRBD2. Germline V gene data show CDR1 as SQVTM and CDR2 as ANQGSEA. J was trimmed by 4 bases and V by 4 bases; bases with no gene match: 8. The CDR3 has 15 amino acids. CDR3 in DNA: TGCAGCGTTGCGATAGCGGGAGATTTTTACAATGAGCAGTTCTTC. Protein sequence: CSVAIAGDFYNEQFF.

This clonotype came up a few times. The J gene is TRBJ2-4, the V gene TRBV30; 7 nucleotides align to TRBD1. The DNA matches TRBJ2-7 better at its end, which makes the J call doubtful. The CDR3 contains 12 residues. CDR1 is GTSNPN and CDR2 is SVGIG in the germline V gene (reference sequence). The CDR3 reads CAWRGDSYEQYF. The CDR3 DNA reads as TGTGCCTGGAGAGGGGACAGCTACGAGCAGTACTTC.

CDR3 sequence (DNA): TGTGCCAGCAGCTTAGCGGGACAGGGTGGATTCTACACCTTC. It specifies CASSLAGQGGFYTF. The V and J genes are TRBV7-2 and TRBJ1-2, with 9 nucleotides matching TRBD1. This CDR3 comprises 14 residues. Per germline, CDR1 SGHTA and CDR2 FQGNSA. J gave up 10 bases and V 0 bases, and 6 bases lay outside the gene matches.

The rearrangement uses TRBV5-6 and TRBJ1-5, with D uncertain. The germline CDR1 and CDR2 sequences are SGHDT and YYEEEE. The CDR3 extends over 15 amino acids. The ends were cut back, 4 bases at V and 2 bases at J, with 13 bases in the middle. CDR3 coding DNA: TGTGCCAGCAGCCCTTCTCGGTGGGGCAATCAGCCCCAGCATTTT. This codes for CASSPSRWGNQPQHF.

The chain links TRBV3-1 to TRBJ1-2; the D gene is possibly TRBD1 (5 bases). The CDR3 totals 12 residues. Between the trimmed V and J ends, which lost 1 base and 7 bases, there was a span of 7 bases. Germline V gene data show CDR1 as LGHDT and CDR2 as YNNKEL (reference sequence). The chain's CDR3 is CASSQVDTGYTF. CDR3 in DNA: TGTGCCAGCAGCCAAGTGGACACTGGCTACACCTTC.